This entry features one TCR beta chain sequence. Its antigen is undetermined. The sample belongs to a study of identical twins. V was cut by 8 bases and J by 6 bases, with 17 bases left in between. Germline V gene sequence: CDR1 SGHTA, CDR2 FQGNSA. CDR3 length: 14 amino acids. Study outcomes and limitations: Out-of-frame alpha sequences shared between twins exhibited an excess of low generation probability.

A single record per CDR3 protein comes from TCRdb applying MiXCR to the 5' RACE reads. The repertoire includes about 470,000 distinct CDR3 sequences, approximately 24% of them detected once, and around 3% sits in the top ten. The sample was also reused in another study, on T cells expressing NK-cell markers. This second study notes: Most of the eight sequenced donors tested HCMV-seropositive; one tested seronegative. Anti-gamma-delta TCR antibody use in several experiments restricted sorting to alpha-beta TCR T cells.

J is TRBJ2-1 and V is TRBV7-2, with D perhaps assigned TRBD1 or TRBD2 (6 bases each). Sequencing input: CD4+ T cells sorted from blood. The origin of this receptor is a woman younger than 30 in good health. CDR3 protein: CASSKGGARNEQFF. The CDR3 DNA reads as TGTGCCAGCTCGAAGGGGGGAGCACGCAATGAGCAGTTCTTC.